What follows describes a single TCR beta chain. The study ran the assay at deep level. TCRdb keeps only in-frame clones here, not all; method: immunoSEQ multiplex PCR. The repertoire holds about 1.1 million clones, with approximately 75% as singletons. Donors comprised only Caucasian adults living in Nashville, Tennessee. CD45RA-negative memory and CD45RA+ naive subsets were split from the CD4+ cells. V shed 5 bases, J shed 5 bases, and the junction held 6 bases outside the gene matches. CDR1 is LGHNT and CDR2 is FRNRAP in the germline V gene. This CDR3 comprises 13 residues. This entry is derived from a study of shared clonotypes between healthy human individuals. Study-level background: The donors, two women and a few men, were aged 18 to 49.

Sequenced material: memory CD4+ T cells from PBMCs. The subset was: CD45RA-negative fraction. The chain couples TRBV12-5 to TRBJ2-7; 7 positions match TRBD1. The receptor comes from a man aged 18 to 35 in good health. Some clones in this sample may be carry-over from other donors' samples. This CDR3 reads CASGTGVGDEQYF. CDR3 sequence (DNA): TGTGCTAGTGGTACAGGGGTGGGAGACGAGCAGTACTTC.